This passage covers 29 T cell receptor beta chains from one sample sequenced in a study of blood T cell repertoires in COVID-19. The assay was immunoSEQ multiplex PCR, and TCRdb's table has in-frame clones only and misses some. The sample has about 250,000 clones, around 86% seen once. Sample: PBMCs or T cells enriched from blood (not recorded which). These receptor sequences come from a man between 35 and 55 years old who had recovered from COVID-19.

CDR3 amino acids: CASSTSGFYNEQFF. The CDR3 DNA follows: TGTGCCAGCAGCACTAGCGGGTTCTACAATGAGCAGTTCTTC. This chain joins TRBV11-2 and TRBJ2-1, with 9 bases that match TRBD2. With 5 bases clipped from V and 3 bases from J, the junction kept 2 bases outside the gene matches. The CDR3 has 14 amino acids. The germline CDR1 and CDR2 sequences are SGHAT and FQNNGV.

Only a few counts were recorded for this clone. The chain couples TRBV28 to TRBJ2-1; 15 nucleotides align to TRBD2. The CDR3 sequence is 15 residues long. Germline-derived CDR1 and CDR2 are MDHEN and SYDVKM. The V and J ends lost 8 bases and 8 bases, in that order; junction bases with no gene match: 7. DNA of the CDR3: TGTGCCAGCGGACTAGCGGGAGGGGTCTTCCATGAGCAGTTCTTC. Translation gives CASGLAGGVFHEQFF.

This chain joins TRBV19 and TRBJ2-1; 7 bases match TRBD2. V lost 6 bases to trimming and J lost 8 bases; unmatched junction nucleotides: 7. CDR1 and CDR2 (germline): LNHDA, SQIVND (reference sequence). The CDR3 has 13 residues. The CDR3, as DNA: TGTGCCAGTAGCGACATGGCGGGGGATGAGCAGTTCTTC. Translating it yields CASSDMAGDEQFF. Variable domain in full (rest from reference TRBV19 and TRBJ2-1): DGGITQSPKYLFRKEGQNVTLSCEQNLNHDAMYWYRQDPGQGLRLIYYSQIVNDFQKGDIAEGYSVSREKKESFPLTVTSAQKNPTAFYLCASSDMAGDEQFFGPGTRLTVL.

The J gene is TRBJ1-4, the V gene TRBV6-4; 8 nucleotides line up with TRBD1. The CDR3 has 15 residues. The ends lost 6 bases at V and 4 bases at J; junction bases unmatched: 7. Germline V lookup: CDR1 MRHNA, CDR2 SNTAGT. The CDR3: CASSQGAGNNEKLFF. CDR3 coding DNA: TGTGCCAGCAGCCAGGGGGCAGGGAATAATGAAAAACTGTTTTTT.

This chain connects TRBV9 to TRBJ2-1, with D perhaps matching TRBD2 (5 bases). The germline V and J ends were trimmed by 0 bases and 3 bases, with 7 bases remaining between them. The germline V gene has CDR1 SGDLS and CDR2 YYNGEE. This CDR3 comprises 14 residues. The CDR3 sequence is CASSVETNYNEQFF. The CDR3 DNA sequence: TGTGCCAGCAGCGTAGAGACTAACTACAATGAGCAGTTCTTC.

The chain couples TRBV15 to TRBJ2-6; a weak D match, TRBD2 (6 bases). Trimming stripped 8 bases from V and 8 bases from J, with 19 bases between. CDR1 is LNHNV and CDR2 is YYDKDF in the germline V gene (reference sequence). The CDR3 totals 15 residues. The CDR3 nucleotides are TGTGCCACCCAAGAACCGGGGGTAGAGACCAACGTCCTGACTTTC. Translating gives CATQEPGVETNVLTF.

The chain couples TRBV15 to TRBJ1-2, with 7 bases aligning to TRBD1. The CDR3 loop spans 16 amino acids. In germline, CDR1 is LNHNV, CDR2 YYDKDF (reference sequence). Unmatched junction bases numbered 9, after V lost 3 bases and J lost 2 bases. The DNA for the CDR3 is TGTGCCACCAGCAGGGGCGGGGCGGACAGGAACTATGGCTACACCTTC. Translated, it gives CATSRGGADRNYGYTF.

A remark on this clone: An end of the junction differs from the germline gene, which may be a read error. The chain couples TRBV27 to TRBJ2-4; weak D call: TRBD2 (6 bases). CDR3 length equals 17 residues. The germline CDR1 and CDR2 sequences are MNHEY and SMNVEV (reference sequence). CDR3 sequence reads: CASSTLFGGPARNIQYF. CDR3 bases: TGTGCCAGCAGTACGTTATTCGGGGGACCCGCCAGAAACATTCAGTACTTC.

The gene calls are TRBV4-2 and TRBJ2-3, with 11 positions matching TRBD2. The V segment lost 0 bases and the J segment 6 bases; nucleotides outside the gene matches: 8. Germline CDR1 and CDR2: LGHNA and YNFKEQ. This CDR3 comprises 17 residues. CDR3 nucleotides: TGTGCCAGCAGCCAAGAGGCTACTAGCGGGGGAGCTGATACGCAGTATTTT. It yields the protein CASSQEATSGGADTQYF.

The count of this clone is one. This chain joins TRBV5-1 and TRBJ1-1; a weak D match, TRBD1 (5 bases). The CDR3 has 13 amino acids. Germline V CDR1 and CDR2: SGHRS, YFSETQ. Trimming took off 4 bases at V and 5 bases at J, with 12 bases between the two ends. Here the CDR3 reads CASSRAGQTEAFF. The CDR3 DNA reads TGCGCCAGCAGCAGGGCAGGGCAGACTGAAGCTTTCTTT.

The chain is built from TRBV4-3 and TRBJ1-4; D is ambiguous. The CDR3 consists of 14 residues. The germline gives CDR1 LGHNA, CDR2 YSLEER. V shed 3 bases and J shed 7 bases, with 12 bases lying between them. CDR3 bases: TGCGCCAGCAGCCAGGCAGGTTCTCTTGAAAAACTGTTTTTT. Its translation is CASSQAGSLEKLFF.

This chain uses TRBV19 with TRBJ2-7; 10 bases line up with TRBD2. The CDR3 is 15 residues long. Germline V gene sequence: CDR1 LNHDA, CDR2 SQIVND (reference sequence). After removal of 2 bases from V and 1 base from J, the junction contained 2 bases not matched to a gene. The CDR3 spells CASSIKLAGSYEQYF. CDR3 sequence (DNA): TGTGCCAGTAGTATAAAACTAGCGGGGTCCTACGAGCAGTACTTC.

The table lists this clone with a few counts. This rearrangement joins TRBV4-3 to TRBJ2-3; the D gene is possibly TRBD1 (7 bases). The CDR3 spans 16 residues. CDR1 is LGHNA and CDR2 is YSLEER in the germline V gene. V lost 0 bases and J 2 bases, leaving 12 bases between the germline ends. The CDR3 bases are TGCGCCAGCAGCCAAGAAGGAGGGGGCTACACAGATACGCAGTATTTT. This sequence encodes CASSQEGGGYTDTQYF.

The DNA of the CDR3 is TGCGCCAGCAGCTTGGCCCCGGAGGCGTCCTACGAGCAGTACTTC. Protein product: CASSLAPEASYEQYF. This rearrangement joins TRBV5-1 to TRBJ2-7; TRBD2 might be the D (5 bases). CDR3 size: 15 residues. The germline V and J ends were trimmed by 0 bases and 1 base, with 11 bases remaining between them. Germline V gene data show CDR1 as SGHRS and CDR2 as YFSETQ.

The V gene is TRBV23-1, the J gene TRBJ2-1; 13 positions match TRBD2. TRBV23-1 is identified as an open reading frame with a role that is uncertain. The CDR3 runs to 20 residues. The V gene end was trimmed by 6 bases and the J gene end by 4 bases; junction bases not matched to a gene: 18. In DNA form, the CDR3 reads TGCGCCAGCAGGGCTCCTGGGACTAGCGGGAACTGCATTATTTACAATGAGCAGTTCTTC. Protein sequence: CASRAPGTSGNCIIYNEQFF.

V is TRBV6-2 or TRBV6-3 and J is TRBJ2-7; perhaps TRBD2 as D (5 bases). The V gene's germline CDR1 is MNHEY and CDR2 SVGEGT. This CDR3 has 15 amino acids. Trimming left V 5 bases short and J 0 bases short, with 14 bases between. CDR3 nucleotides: TGTGCCAGCAGTGAGGAGGACGCTTACTCCTACGAGCAGTACTTC. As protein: CASSEEDAYSYEQYF.

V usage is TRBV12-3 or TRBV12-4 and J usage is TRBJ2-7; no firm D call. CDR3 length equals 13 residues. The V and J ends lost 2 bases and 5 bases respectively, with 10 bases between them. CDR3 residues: CASSLSVAHEQYF. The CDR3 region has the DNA TGTGCCAGCAGTTTAAGCGTTGCCCACGAGCAGTACTTC.

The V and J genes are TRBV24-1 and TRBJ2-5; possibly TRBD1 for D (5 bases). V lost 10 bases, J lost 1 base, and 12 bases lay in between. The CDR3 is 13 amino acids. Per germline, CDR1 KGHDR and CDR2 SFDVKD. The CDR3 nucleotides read TGTGCCACGCAGGCTAGGGGCCAAGAGACCCAGTACTTC. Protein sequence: CATQARGQETQYF.

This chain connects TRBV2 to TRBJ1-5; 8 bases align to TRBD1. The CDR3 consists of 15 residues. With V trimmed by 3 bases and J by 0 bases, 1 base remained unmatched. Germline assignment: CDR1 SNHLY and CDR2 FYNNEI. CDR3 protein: CASSDRGHSNQPQHF. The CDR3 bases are TGTGCCAGCAGTGACAGGGGGCATAGCAATCAGCCCCAGCATTTT.

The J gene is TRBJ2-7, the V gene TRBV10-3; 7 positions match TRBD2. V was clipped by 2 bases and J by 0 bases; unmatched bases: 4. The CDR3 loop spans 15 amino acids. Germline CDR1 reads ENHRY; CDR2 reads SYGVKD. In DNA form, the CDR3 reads TGTGCCATCAGTGAGGGGGGGGGATCCTCCTACGAGCAGTACTTC. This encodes CAISEGGGSSYEQYF.

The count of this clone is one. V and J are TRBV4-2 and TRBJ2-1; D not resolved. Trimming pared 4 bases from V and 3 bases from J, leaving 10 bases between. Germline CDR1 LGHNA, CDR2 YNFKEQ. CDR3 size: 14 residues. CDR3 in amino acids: CASSPDSFYNEQFF. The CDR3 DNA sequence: TGTGCCAGCAGCCCCGATAGCTTCTACAATGAGCAGTTCTTC.

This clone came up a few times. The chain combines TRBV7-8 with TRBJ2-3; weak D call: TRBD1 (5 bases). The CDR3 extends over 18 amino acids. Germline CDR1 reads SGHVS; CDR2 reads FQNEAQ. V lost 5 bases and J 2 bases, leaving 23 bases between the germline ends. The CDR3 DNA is TGTGCCAGCAGCCATCGCGCGCGAGTCACAGGCTTCACAGATACGCAGTATTTT. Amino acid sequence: CASSHRARVTGFTDTQYF.

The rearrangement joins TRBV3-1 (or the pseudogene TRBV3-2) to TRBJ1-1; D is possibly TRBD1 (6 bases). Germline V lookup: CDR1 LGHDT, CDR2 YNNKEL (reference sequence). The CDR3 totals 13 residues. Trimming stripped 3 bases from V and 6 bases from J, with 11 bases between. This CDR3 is CASSHSYRAEAFF. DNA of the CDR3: TGTGCCAGCAGCCACTCTTACAGGGCTGAAGCTTTCTTT.

The CDR3 bases are TGTGCCAGCAGTGAACTGGACAGACCAAGGTATTTT. Its translation is CASSELDRPRYF. This chain uses TRBV6-1 with TRBJ2-3; maybe TRBD1 (6 bases). The V and J ends lost 2 bases and 14 bases respectively, with 14 bases between them. Germline CDR1 reads MNHNS; CDR2 reads SASEGT. The CDR3 is 12 amino acids.

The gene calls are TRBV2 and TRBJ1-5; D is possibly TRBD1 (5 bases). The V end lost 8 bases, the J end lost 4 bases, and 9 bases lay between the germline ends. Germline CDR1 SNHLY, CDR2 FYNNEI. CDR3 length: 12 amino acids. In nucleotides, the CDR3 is TGTGCCAGCGCCCAGGGAAATCAGCCCCAGCATTTT. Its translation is CASAQGNQPQHF.

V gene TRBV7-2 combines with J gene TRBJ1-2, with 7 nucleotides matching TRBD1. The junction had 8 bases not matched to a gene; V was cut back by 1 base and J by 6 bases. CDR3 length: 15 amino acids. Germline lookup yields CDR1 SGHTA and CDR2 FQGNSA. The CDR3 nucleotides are TGTGCCAGCAGCTTAGGGATAGGGGACAGTGATGGCTACACCTTC. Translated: CASSLGIGDSDGYTF. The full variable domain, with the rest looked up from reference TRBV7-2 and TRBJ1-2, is GAGVSQSPSNKVTEKGKDVELRCDPISGHTALYWYRQSLGQGLEFLIYFQGNSAPDKSGLPSDRFSAERTGGSVSTLTIQRTQQEDSAVYLCASSLGIGDSDGYTFGSGTRLTVV.

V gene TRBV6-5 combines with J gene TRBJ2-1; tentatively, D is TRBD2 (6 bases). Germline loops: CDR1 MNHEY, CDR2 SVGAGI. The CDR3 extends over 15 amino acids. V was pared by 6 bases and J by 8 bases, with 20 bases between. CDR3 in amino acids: CASSQPSATDDEQFF. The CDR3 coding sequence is TGTGCCAGCAGCCAGCCTAGCGCTACTGACGATGAGCAGTTCTTC.

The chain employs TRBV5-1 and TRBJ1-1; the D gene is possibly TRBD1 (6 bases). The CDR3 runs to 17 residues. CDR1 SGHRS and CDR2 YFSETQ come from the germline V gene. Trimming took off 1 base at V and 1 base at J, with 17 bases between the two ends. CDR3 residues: CASSLIGQLGSNTEAFF. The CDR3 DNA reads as TGCGCCAGCAGCTTGATCGGACAGTTGGGTTCGAACACTGAAGCTTTCTTT.

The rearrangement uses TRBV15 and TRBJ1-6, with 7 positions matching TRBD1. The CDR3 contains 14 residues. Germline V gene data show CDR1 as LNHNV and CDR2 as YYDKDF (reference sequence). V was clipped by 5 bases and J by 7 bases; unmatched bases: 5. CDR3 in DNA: TGTGCCACCAGCTTGAGGGGGCTCAATTCACCCCTCCACTTT. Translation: CATSLRGLNSPLHF.